This T cell receptor beta chain derives from a study of cytomegalovirus exposure and HLA in healthy donors. Study-wide results and caveats: Available immune exposure information was restricted to CMV serostatus only. Cytomegalovirus-associated TCR beta chains were listed, numbering roughly 150. Researchers left out some V segments, among them TRBV6-2 and TRBV6-3, as indistinguishable.

Vbeta (60) and Jbeta (13) primers were used in the PCR. Here immunoSEQ multiplex PCR was the method, and the copy in TCRdb shows in-frame clones only, minus some. This sample contains some 20,000 clones. V lost 2 bases and J lost 3; bases outside the gene matches: 10. The CDR3 spans 16 residues. Germline V gene sequence: CDR1 KGHSH, CDR2 LQKENI. Details on this clone: Its antigen is unknown.

The chain has TRBV18 and TRBJ2-7; TRBD1 agrees at 7 bases. Sequences were obtained from PBMCs. This sequence was found in a man between 60 and 75 years old in good health and CMV-seropositive. For the CDR3, the DNA is TGTGCCAGCTCACCAGACGACAGGGTAGGGATCTACGAGCAGTACTTC. It yields the protein CASSPDDRVGIYEQYF.